This entry features one TCR beta chain sequence. The antigen is undetermined. The PCR was carried out with 60 Vbeta primers and 13 Jbeta primers. Generated by immunoSEQ multiplex PCR, the TCRdb table keeps only in-frame clones and is missing some. Its table lists around 150,000 clones. These data are taken from a study of cytomegalovirus exposure and HLA in healthy donors. Study-wide points: In an earlier analysis, in 620 or so donors, most V segments appeared productive either ~90% or ~30% of the time. Later on, a genetic analysis was performed. It linked a missense variant in DCLRE1C with V- and J-gene trimming of TCR beta. Certain indistinguishable V segments, among them TRBV6-2 and TRBV6-3, were excluded. A later analysis found that most CMV-associated TCR beta chains appeared HLA-restricted.

Germline V lookup: CDR1 SGDLS, CDR2 YYNGEE. Trimming removed 3 bases at V and 1 base at J, with 13 bases between. This CDR3 contains 15 residues. Sequenced input: PBMCs. The sequence came from a man between 35 and 55 years old in good health and CMV-seronegative. This chain uses TRBV9 with TRBJ2-5; TRBD1 might be the D (6 bases). DNA for the CDR3: TGTGCCAGCAGCGGTTCTTGGACAGCCCAAGAGACCCAGTACTTC. This encodes CASSGSWTAQETQYF.